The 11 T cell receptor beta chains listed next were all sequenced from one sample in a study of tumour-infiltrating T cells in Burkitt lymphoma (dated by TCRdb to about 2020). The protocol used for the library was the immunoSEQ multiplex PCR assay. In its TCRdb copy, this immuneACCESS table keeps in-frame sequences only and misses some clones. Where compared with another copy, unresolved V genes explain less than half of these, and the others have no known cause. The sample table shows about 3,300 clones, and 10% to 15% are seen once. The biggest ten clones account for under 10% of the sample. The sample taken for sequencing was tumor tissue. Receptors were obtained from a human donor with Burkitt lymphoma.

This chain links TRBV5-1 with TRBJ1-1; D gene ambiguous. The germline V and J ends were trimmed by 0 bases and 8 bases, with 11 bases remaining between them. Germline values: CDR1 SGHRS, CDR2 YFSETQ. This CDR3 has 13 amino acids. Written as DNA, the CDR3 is TGCGCCAGCAGCTTGGCGGGCACACGAGAAGCTTTCTTT. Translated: CASSLAGTREAFF.

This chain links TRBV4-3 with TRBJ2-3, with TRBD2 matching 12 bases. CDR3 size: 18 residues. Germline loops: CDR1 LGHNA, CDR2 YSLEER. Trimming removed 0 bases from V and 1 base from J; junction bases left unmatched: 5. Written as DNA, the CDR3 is TGCGCCAGCAGCCAAGATCTAGCGGGGGGGCCGGGCACAGATACGCAGTATTTT. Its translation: CASSQDLAGGPGTDTQYF.

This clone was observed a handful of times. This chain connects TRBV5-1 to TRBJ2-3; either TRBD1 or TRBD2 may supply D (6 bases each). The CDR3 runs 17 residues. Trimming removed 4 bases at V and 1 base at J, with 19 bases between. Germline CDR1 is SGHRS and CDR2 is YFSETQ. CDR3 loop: CASSRRTGTRGTDTQYF. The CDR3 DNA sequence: TGCGCCAGCAGCAGACGCACAGGGACTCGTGGCACAGATACGCAGTATTTT. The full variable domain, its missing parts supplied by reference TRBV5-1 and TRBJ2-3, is KAGVTQTPRYLIKTRGQQVTLSCSPISGHRSVSWYQQTPGQGLQFLFEYFSETQRNKGNFPGRFSGRQFSNSRSEMNVSTLELGDSALYLCASSRRTGTRGTDTQYFGPGTRLTVL.

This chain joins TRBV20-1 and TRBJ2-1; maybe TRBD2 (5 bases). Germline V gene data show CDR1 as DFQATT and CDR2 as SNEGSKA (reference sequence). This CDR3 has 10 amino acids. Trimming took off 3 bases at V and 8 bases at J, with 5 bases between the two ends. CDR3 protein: CSAREDEQFF. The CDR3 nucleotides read TGCAGTGCTAGGGAGGATGAGCAGTTCTTC.

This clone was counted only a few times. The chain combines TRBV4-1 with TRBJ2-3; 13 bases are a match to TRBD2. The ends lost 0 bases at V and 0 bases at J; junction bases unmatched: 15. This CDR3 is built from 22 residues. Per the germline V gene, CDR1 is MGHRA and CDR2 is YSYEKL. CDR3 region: CASSQDPGLAGVLTSSTDTQYF. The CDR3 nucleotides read TGCGCCAGCAGCCAAGACCCCGGACTAGCGGGGGTACTGACTTCTAGCACAGATACGCAGTATTTT.

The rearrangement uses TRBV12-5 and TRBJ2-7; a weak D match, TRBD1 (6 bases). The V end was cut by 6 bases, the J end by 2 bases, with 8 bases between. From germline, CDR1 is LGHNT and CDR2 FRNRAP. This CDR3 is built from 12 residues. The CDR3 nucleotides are TGTGCTAGTGGCTGGACAGCCTACGAGCAGTACTTC. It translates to CASGWTAYEQYF.

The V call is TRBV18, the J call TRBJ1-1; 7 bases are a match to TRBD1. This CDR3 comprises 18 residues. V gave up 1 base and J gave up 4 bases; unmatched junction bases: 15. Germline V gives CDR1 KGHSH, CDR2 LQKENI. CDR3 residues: CASSPRVSPGGGGTEAFF. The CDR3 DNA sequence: TGTGCCAGCTCACCACGAGTCAGTCCAGGGGGAGGCGGCACTGAAGCTTTCTTT.

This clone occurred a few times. CDR3 protein: CAWSVGTANEQFF. The DNA of the CDR3 is TGTGCCTGGAGTGTTGGTACCGCCAATGAGCAGTTCTTC. This chain connects TRBV30 to TRBJ2-1; D gene unclear. Trimming took 0 bases from V and 6 from J, leaving 9 bases between them. Germline values: CDR1 GTSNPN, CDR2 SVGIG (reference sequence). The CDR3 has 13 amino acids.

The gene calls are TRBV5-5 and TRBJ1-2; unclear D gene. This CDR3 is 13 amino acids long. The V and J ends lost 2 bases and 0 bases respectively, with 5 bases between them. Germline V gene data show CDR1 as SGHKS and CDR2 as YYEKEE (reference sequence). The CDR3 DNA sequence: TGTGCCAGCAGCTTAGCCCCTAACTATGGCTACACCTTC. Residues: CASSLAPNYGYTF. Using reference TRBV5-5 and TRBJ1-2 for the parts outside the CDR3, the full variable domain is DAGVTQSPTHLIKTRGQQVTLRCSPISGHKSVSWYQQVLGQGPQFIFQYYEKEERGRGNFPDRFSARQFPNYSSELNVNALLLGDSALYLCASSLAPNYGYTFGSGTRLTVV.

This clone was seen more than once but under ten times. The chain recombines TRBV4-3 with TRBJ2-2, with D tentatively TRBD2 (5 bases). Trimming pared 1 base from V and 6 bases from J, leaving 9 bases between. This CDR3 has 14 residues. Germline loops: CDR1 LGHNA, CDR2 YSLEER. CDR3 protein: CASSQGGRPGELFF. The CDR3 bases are TGCGCCAGCAGCCAAGGAGGGCGGCCCGGGGAGCTGTTTTTT.

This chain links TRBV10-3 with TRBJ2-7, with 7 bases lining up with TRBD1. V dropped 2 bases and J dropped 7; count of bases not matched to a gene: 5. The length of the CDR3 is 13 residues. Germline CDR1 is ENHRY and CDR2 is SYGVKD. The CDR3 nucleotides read TGTGCCATCAGTGAGGTCTCGACAGGGGAGCAGTACTTC. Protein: CAISEVSTGEQYF.